These 29 T cell receptor beta chains share one sample of origin, sequenced in a study of cytomegalovirus exposure and HLA in healthy donors. PCR amplification relied on 60 Vbeta primers (plus 13 Jbeta primers). Measured with immunoSEQ multiplex PCR; TCRdb has only the in-frame clones, and not every one. The sample includes 65,000 to 75,000 clones, approximately 64% of them seen just once. The source material was PBMCs. Every receptor here comes from a man in his forties in good health and CMV-seropositive.

V and J are TRBV7-6 and TRBJ1-1; D not resolved. Germline loops: CDR1 SGHVS, CDR2 FNYEAQ. The V end was cut by 3 bases, the J end by 2 bases, with 7 bases between. The CDR3 spans 13 residues. This CDR3 reads CASSFYSNTEAFF. CDR3 nucleotide sequence: TGTGCCAGCAGCTTTTACAGTAACACTGAAGCTTTCTTT.

This chain links TRBV7-2 with TRBJ1-4; 11 bases align to TRBD1. Per germline, CDR1 SGHTA and CDR2 FQGNSA. CDR3 size: 16 residues. V trimming: 5 bases; J trimming: 7 bases; junction bases outside the gene matches: 9. As DNA, the CDR3 is TGTGCCAGCAGCAGGGACAGGGGGAGTTTGGGTGAAAAACTGTTTTTT. Protein sequence: CASSRDRGSLGEKLFF.

This clone occurred a few times. The chain joins TRBV23-1 to TRBJ2-7, with D possibly TRBD2 on 6 matching bases. TRBV23-1 is classed as an ORF, of uncertain function. The CDR3 runs 14 residues. The V gene lost 3 bases and the J gene lost 5 bases, with 14 bases spanning the gap. For the CDR3, the DNA is TGCGCCAGCAGTCACCATCATACTAGCCACGAGCAGTACTTC. Translation: CASSHHHTSHEQYF.

The chain has TRBV11-3 and TRBJ2-7; 11 bases fit TRBD2. The CDR3 extends over 16 amino acids. The V gene's germline CDR1 is SGHNT and CDR2 YENEEA. V was clipped by 3 bases and J by 5 bases; unmatched bases: 9. The chain's CDR3 is CASSFPGLAGSNEQYF. Written as DNA, the CDR3 is TGTGCCAGCAGCTTCCCTGGACTAGCGGGTTCTAACGAGCAGTACTTC.

DNA for the CDR3: TGTGCCAGCAGCCCCGGGGGGGGGAGCACAGATACGCAGTATTTT. Amino acids: CASSPGGGSTDTQYF. This chain connects TRBV6-6 to TRBJ2-3; 8 nucleotides line up with TRBD2. The CDR3 totals 15 residues. V dropped 6 bases and J dropped 0; count of bases not matched to a gene: 5. Germline V CDR1 and CDR2: MNHNY, SVGAGI (reference sequence).

A remark on this clone: One end of the junction varies from germline; a read error may be responsible. This chain links TRBV7-7 with TRBJ2-2; 9 bases agree with TRBD2. The CDR3 covers 15 residues. Looked up from germline, CDR1 is SSHAT and CDR2 is FNYEAQ (reference sequence). In DNA form, the CDR3 reads TGTGCTAGCAGCTTAGGCGGGGGGGCCACCGGGGAGCTGTTTTTT. It encodes CASSLGGGATGELFF.

The CDR3 reads CSVGEGASPLHF. The CDR3 DNA reads as TGCAGCGTTGGGGAGGGCGCCTCACCCCTCCACTTT. The chain is built from TRBV29-1 and TRBJ1-6, with D unclear. Germline loops: CDR1 SQVTM, CDR2 ANQGSEA. CDR3 size: 12 residues. V was shortened by 4 bases and J by 10 bases, with 11 bases between the two germline ends.

This CDR3 is CASSLSLSGYYEQYF. In DNA, the CDR3 is TGTGCCAGCAGCTTATCCCTGAGCGGGTACTACGAGCAGTACTTC. The genes are TRBV7-2 and TRBJ2-7; the D gene is possibly TRBD2 (6 bases). V dropped 2 bases and J dropped 3 bases, with 14 bases sitting between them. This CDR3 has 15 amino acids. Germline CDR1 SGHTA, CDR2 FQGNSA.

This chain links TRBV5-1 with TRBJ2-2, with TRBD1 identical over 8 bases. Germline trimming cut 7 bases from V and 6 bases from J; bases unmatched to any gene: 11. The CDR3 is made up of 15 amino acids. Germline values: CDR1 SGHRS, CDR2 YFSETQ. CDR3: CASGGQGALPGELFF. CDR3 bases: TGCGCCAGCGGAGGGCAGGGGGCGCTTCCCGGGGAGCTGTTTTTT. Full variable domain (remainder filled in from reference TRBV5-1 and TRBJ2-2): KAGVTQTPRYLIKTRGQQVTLSCSPISGHRSVSWYQQTPGQGLQFLFEYFSETQRNKGNFPGRFSGRQFSNSRSEMNVSTLELGDSALYLCASGGQGALPGELFFGEGSRLTVL.

This clone was recorded only once. The rearrangement joins TRBV19 to TRBJ2-7; 9 nucleotides align to TRBD1. The CDR3 spans 14 residues. After removal of 3 bases from V and 2 bases from J, the junction contained 2 bases not matched to a gene. CDR1 and CDR2 from the germline V gene are LNHDA and SQIVND (reference sequence). CDR3 amino acids: CASSMGTGTYEQYF. The DNA for the CDR3 is TGTGCCAGTAGTATGGGGACAGGGACCTACGAGCAGTACTTC.

The chain carries TRBV7-9 and TRBJ2-7; TRBD1 aligns across 11 bases. V was pared by 6 bases and J by 3 bases, with 13 bases of the junction left unmatched. Germline CDR1 is SEHNR and CDR2 is FQNEAQ (reference sequence). The CDR3 runs 17 residues. The CDR3 nucleotides are TGTGCCAGCAGTCCGCGACTTTCCGGGACAGGGGGCTACGAGCAGTACTTC. This encodes CASSPRLSGTGGYEQYF.

The CDR3 protein is CASSYGTGTEQYF. CDR3 DNA: TGCGCCAGCAGCTACGGGACAGGGACCGAGCAGTACTTC. The V and J genes are TRBV5-1 and TRBJ2-7; 9 bases align to TRBD1. Trimming removed 3 bases from V and 6 bases from J; junction bases left unmatched: 4. Germline V CDR1 and CDR2: SGHRS, YFSETQ. The CDR3 has 13 amino acids.

This clone occurred once. The V and J genes are TRBV7-9 and TRBJ2-2; TRBD2 aligns across 10 bases. Germline V CDR1 and CDR2: SEHNR, FQNEAQ (reference sequence). With 10 bases clipped from V and 2 bases from J, the junction kept 10 bases outside the gene matches. The CDR3 loop spans 16 amino acids. The CDR3 nucleotides are TGTGCCACCTCGAGGACTAGCGGAGTCAACACCGGGGAGCTGTTTTTT. Translating it yields CATSRTSGVNTGELFF.

The rearrangement uses TRBV28 and TRBJ1-6, with a possible D match to TRBD1 (6 bases). The CDR3 loop spans 15 amino acids. V gave up 2 bases and J gave up 4 bases, with 9 bases separating them. Germline-derived CDR1 and CDR2 are MDHEN and SYDVKM. The CDR3 coding sequence is TGTGCCAGCAGTTTACCGACAGGATATAATTCACCCCTCCACTTT. It translates to CASSLPTGYNSPLHF.

This clone was counted once. The V call is TRBV10-2, the J call TRBJ1-5; 9 bases line up with TRBD1. This CDR3 region has 14 residues. Unmatched junction bases numbered 5, after V lost 6 bases and J lost 5 bases. The germline V gene has CDR1 WSHSY and CDR2 SAAADI. CDR3 nucleotide sequence: TGCGCCAGCAGATCGGGACAGGGTCATCAGCCCCAGCATTTT. It is translated as CASRSGQGHQPQHF.

The chain carries TRBV4-3 and TRBJ2-3; 10 positions match TRBD2. V lost 4 bases and J lost 0; bases outside the gene matches: 10. Germline loops: CDR1 LGHNA, CDR2 YSLEER. The CDR3 totals 18 residues. The CDR3 region has the DNA TGCGCCAGCAGCCCTAGCGGGAGTATGTTCGCGAGCACAGATACGCAGTATTTT. Its protein product is CASSPSGSMFASTDTQYF.

This clone is classed as medium-sized. The gene calls are TRBV5-5 and TRBJ1-3; 7 bases match TRBD1. CDR1 is SGHKS and CDR2 is YYEKEE in the germline V gene (reference sequence). CDR3 length: 15 amino acids. After removal of 5 bases from V and 1 base from J, the junction contained 6 bases not matched to a gene. The CDR3 coding sequence is TGTGCCAGCAGTCCTACAGGGGAATCTGGAAACACCATATATTTT. Protein sequence: CASSPTGESGNTIYF.

This chain links TRBV7-2 with TRBJ2-4; perhaps TRBD1 as D (5 bases). Between the trimmed V and J ends, which lost 5 bases and 4 bases, there was a span of 18 bases. CDR1 is SGHTA, CDR2 FQGNSA, per germline. The CDR3 is 16 residues long. CDR3 nucleotide sequence: TGTGCCAGCAGCCAATCGCACCAGGGCGGTAAAAACATTCAGTACTTC. Amino acids: CASSQSHQGGKNIQYF.

CDR3 sequence reads: CASSGGANYGYTF. The DNA for the CDR3 is TGTGCCAGCAGTGGGGGGGCTAACTATGGCTACACCTTC. This chain connects TRBV2 to TRBJ1-2, with D possibly being TRBD1 (5 bases). Trimming took 4 bases from V and 0 from J, leaving 6 bases between them. The V gene's germline CDR1 is SNHLY and CDR2 FYNNEI. CDR3 length: 13 amino acids.

This chain links TRBV5-6 with TRBJ2-7, with a weak D call TRBD2 (6 bases). The better agreement between TRBJ2-1 and the DNA end casts doubt on the J call. The V gene's germline CDR1 is SGHDT and CDR2 YYEEEE. CDR3 length: 17 amino acids. The DNA for the CDR3 is TGTGCCAGCAGCTTGGCCAGTCAGGTGCGGGGCTCCTACGAGCAGTTCTTC. Translation gives CASSLASQVRGSYEQFF.

The rearrangement joins TRBV18 to TRBJ2-3, with 8 bases fitting TRBD1. V was pared by 5 bases and J by 1 base, with 8 bases of the junction left unmatched. CDR1 KGHSH and CDR2 LQKENI come from the germline V gene. The CDR3 sequence is 16 residues long. CDR3: CASSLMGGQGTDTQYF. The CDR3 DNA reads as TGTGCCAGCTCATTGATGGGGGGACAGGGCACAGATACGCAGTATTTT.

The rearrangement joins TRBV15 to TRBJ2-1; D is possibly TRBD1 (6 bases). The CDR3 consists of 16 residues. Germline CDR1 and CDR2: LNHNV and YYDKDF (reference sequence). V lost 4 bases to trimming and J lost 2 bases, with 15 bases between them. This CDR3 reads CATSTRVPGAYNEQFF. The CDR3 nucleotides read TGTGCCACCAGCACACGAGTCCCAGGGGCCTACAATGAGCAGTTCTTC.

The chain couples TRBV6-6 to TRBJ2-7; a possible D gene is TRBD2 (5 bases). The CDR3 length is 15 residues. Germline CDR1 is MNHNY and CDR2 is SVGAGI (reference sequence). CDR3 bases: TGTGCTTCTCGATTAACCGAGGGCCGGTCCTACGAGCAGTACTTC. Translated, it gives CASRLTEGRSYEQYF.

This sequence joins TRBV13 and TRBJ2-5, with 9 bases identical to TRBD2. V gave up 2 bases and J gave up 4 bases; unmatched junction bases: 14. From germline, CDR1 is PRHDT and CDR2 FYEKMQ (reference sequence). CDR3 length: 18 residues. The CDR3: CASSLSNPFSGRRETQYF. CDR3 in DNA: TGTGCCAGCAGCTTATCCAACCCGTTTAGCGGGAGAAGAGAGACCCAGTACTTC.

This rearrangement joins TRBV23-1 to TRBJ1-5; 7 nucleotides match TRBD1. TRBV23-1 is designated an ORF whose function remains uncertain. The CDR3 extends over 17 amino acids. V lost 0 bases, J lost 1 base, and 6 bases stayed unmatched. The CDR3, as DNA: TGCGCCAGCAGTCAATCGGAGACAGGGAAAAGCAATCAGCCCCAGCATTTT. Amino acid sequence: CASSQSETGKSNQPQHF.

The chain has TRBV6-5 and TRBJ2-7, with 7 bases matching TRBD2. This CDR3 is 16 amino acids long. Germline CDR1 MNHEY, CDR2 SVGAGI. The V gene end was trimmed by 2 bases and the J gene end by 3 bases; junction bases not matched to a gene: 10. The CDR3 nucleotides are TGTGCCAGCAGTTACCTAGCGAGCGGGAAGATCTACGAGCAGTACTTC. Protein product: CASSYLASGKIYEQYF.

This clone was observed a handful of times. The chain employs TRBV2 and TRBJ1-1, with TRBD1 matching over 8 bases. V trimming: 7 bases; J trimming: 1 base; junction bases outside the gene matches: 5. The V gene's germline CDR1 is SNHLY and CDR2 FYNNEI. This CDR3 contains 14 residues. The CDR3 bases are TGTGCCAGCACCAGACAGGGGAGGAACACTGAAGCTTTCTTT. This gives the protein CASTRQGRNTEAFF.

The V gene is TRBV10-2, the J gene TRBJ2-3; 9 bases are a match to TRBD1. This CDR3 spans 15 amino acids. Per germline, CDR1 WSHSY and CDR2 SAAADI. Trimming at V came to 10 bases and at J to 3 bases, leaving 11 bases not matched to a gene. The CDR3 DNA reads TGCGCCACCTCCACTCCGGGACAGGGTACAGATACGCAGTATTTT. This codes for CATSTPGQGTDTQYF.

The gene calls are TRBV4-1 and TRBJ2-7, with 8 bases lining up with TRBD1. Germline V gives CDR1 MGHRA, CDR2 YSYEKL. This CDR3 region has 17 residues. V trimming: 2 bases; J trimming: 0 bases; junction bases outside the gene matches: 9. This CDR3 is CASSQKRTGINSYEQYF. In nucleotides, the CDR3 is TGCGCCAGCAGCCAAAAGAGGACAGGGATCAACTCCTACGAGCAGTACTTC.